Each of the 28 T cell receptor beta chains below was sequenced from the same sample in a study of PD-1 blockade in classical Hodgkin lymphoma. All trial patients relapsed after autologous stem cell transplantation. Sequencing was performed with immunoSEQ multiplex PCR; in TCRdb, only in-frame clones are kept and a portion is missing. Seen here are fewer than 30,000 clones, 75% to 90% observed once, and the top ten hold 21%. Specimen: peripheral blood mononuclear cells (PBMCs), collected before the second cycle of nivolumab. The receptors derive from a human donor with classical Hodgkin lymphoma.

V is TRBV10-3 and J is TRBJ1-6; D remains ambiguous. Germline V lookup: CDR1 ENHRY, CDR2 SYGVKD. Trimming left V 7 bases short and J 8 bases short, with 12 bases between. CDR3 length: 13 amino acids. The CDR3 is CAITREEDSPLHF. Here the CDR3 DNA reads TGTGCCATCACTAGGGAGGAGGATTCACCCCTCCACTTT.

This clone was counted a single time. The chain couples TRBV30 to TRBJ1-5; TRBD1 might be the D (6 bases). Germline assignment: CDR1 GTSNPN and CDR2 SVGIG (reference sequence). CDR3 length: 15 residues. V was shortened by 3 bases and J by 0 bases, with 12 bases between the two germline ends. The CDR3 is CAWSAGQYSNQPQHF. CDR3 bases: TGTGCCTGGAGCGCCGGACAGTATAGCAATCAGCCCCAGCATTTT.

The chain has TRBV18 and TRBJ1-3, with 7 bases matching TRBD1. Germline trimming cut 1 base from V and 2 bases from J; bases unmatched to any gene: 2. CDR1 KGHSH and CDR2 LQKENI come from the germline V gene. This CDR3 comprises 15 residues. The CDR3 DNA is TGTGCCAGCTCACCACAAAGGGGGCCTGGAAACACCATATATTTT. This sequence encodes CASSPQRGPGNTIYF.

The chain uses TRBV29-1 and TRBJ2-3; maybe TRBD2 (7 bases). The CDR3 is 15 amino acids. V was cut by 3 bases and J by 2 bases, with 15 bases left in between. Germline V gene lookup returns CDR1 SQVTM and CDR2 ANQGSEA. The DNA of the CDR3 is TGCAGCGTTGATGCCCGGGGGGCGGACACAGATACGCAGTATTTT. Its protein product is CSVDARGADTDTQYF.

The J gene is TRBJ2-3, the V gene TRBV4-3, with 10 bases lining up with TRBD2. The CDR3 totals 16 residues. Germline V gene lookup returns CDR1 LGHNA and CDR2 YSLEER. V was clipped by 3 bases and J by 1 base; unmatched bases: 4. CDR3 DNA: TGCGCCAGCAGCCACGCCGGGACTAGCGGCACAGATACGCAGTATTTT. This encodes CASSHAGTSGTDTQYF.

The chain has TRBV28 and TRBJ2-6; no clear D. The germline V gene has CDR1 MDHEN and CDR2 SYDVKM. There are 13 residues in the CDR3. V shed 4 bases and J shed 2 bases, with 3 bases lying between them. CDR3 bases: TGTGCCAGCAGTTCCACTGGGGCCAACGTCCTGACTTTC. The encoded protein is CASSSTGANVLTF.

This clone was observed a handful of times. V and J are TRBV9 and TRBJ1-2; TRBD1 might be the D (5 bases). Between the trimmed V and J ends, which lost 3 bases and 7 bases, there was a span of 13 bases. CDR3 length: 13 amino acids. Germline V gives CDR1 SGDLS, CDR2 YYNGEE. Here the CDR3 DNA reads TGTGCCAGCAGCGACTTGACAGAGAGTGGCTACACCTTC. Its translation is CASSDLTESGYTF.

Worth noting for this clone: Different DNA sequences within this sample yield the same CDR3. V gene TRBV5-4 combines with J gene TRBJ2-3; 15 bases map to TRBD2. Looked up from germline, CDR1 is SGHNT and CDR2 is YYREEE (reference sequence). V dropped 3 bases and J dropped 4; count of bases not matched to a gene: 3. The CDR3 loop spans 16 amino acids. The CDR3 region is CASSSGLAGGSDTQYF. The CDR3 DNA is TGTGCCAGCAGCTCCGGACTAGCGGGGGGGTCAGATACGCAGTATTTT. Full variable domain (remainder filled in from reference TRBV5-4 and TRBJ2-3): ETGVTQSPTHLIKTRGQQVTLRCSSQSGHNTVSWYQQALGQGPQFIFQYYREEENGRGNFPPRFSGLQFPNYSSELNVNALELDDSALYLCASSSGLAGGSDTQYFGPGTRLTVL.

V usage is TRBV29-1 and J usage is TRBJ1-1; D not certain. This CDR3 comprises 13 residues. CDR1 SQVTM and CDR2 ANQGSEA come from the germline V gene. Trimming took 4 bases from V and 4 from J, leaving 13 bases between them. This CDR3 is CSVVDQVGTEAFF. The CDR3 DNA is TGCAGCGTTGTGGATCAAGTAGGCACTGAAGCTTTCTTT.

The genes are TRBV19 and TRBJ1-2, with D maybe TRBD1 (6 bases). The CDR3 has 15 amino acids. V was clipped by 0 bases and J by 4 bases, with 12 bases between them. Germline V gives CDR1 LNHDA, CDR2 SQIVND (reference sequence). The CDR3 DNA is TGTGCCAGTAGTATAGATTTGGGGGGCGCCTATGGCTACACCTTC. Translation gives CASSIDLGGAYGYTF.

V gene TRBV7-3 combines with J gene TRBJ2-1; 8 positions agree with TRBD2. Germline lookup yields CDR1 SGHTA and CDR2 FQGTGA. The CDR3 sequence is 15 residues long. After removal of 2 bases from V and 7 bases from J, the junction contained 7 bases not matched to a gene. In nucleotides, the CDR3 is TGTGCCAGCAGCTTATGGAGCGGGAGAATTAATGAGCAGTTCTTC. It specifies CASSLWSGRINEQFF. Combining the CDR3 with reference TRBV7-3 and TRBJ2-1 gives the whole variable domain GAGVSQTPSNKVTEKGKYVELRCDPISGHTALYWYRQSLGQGPEFLIYFQGTGAADDSGLPNDRFFAVRPEGSVSTLKIQRTERGDSAVYLCASSLWSGRINEQFFGPGTRLTVL.

The V and J genes are TRBV30 and TRBJ2-7; tentative D call: TRBD1 (7 bases). Deletions cut 2 bases from V and 7 bases from J, with 21 bases between. CDR3 length equals 15 residues. In germline, CDR1 is GTSNPN, CDR2 SVGIG (reference sequence). CDR3 nucleotide sequence: TGTGCCTGGAGTAAGCGCCAGGGGGGCCCTATGGAGCAGTACGTC. Its translation is CAWSKRQGGPMEQYV.

The chain employs TRBV7-9 and TRBJ1-1; D uncertain. The germline CDR1 and CDR2 sequences are SEHNR and FQNEAQ (reference sequence). This CDR3 is 11 amino acids long. V shed 1 base and J shed 5 bases, with 2 bases lying between them. CDR3 loop: CASSLGTEAFF. CDR3 coding DNA: TGTGCCAGCAGCTTAGGGACTGAAGCTTTCTTT.

Of note for this clone: A read error may produce the germline difference seen at one junction end. CDR3: CASSDPGQGAYEQYF. CDR3 DNA: TGCGCCAGCAGTGACCCGGGACAGGGGGCCTACGAGCAGTACTTC. The chain links TRBV10-3 to TRBJ2-7; TRBD1 aligns across 11 bases. Germline-derived CDR1 and CDR2 are ENHRY and SYGVKD. This CDR3 comprises 15 residues.

The chain employs TRBV5-4 and TRBJ2-1, with 7 positions matching TRBD2. V shed 1 base, J shed 12 bases, and the junction held 7 bases outside the gene matches. There are 13 residues in the CDR3. Germline CDR1 reads SGHNT; CDR2 reads YYREEE (reference sequence). The CDR3: CASSLWASGVQFF. The CDR3 DNA reads as TGTGCCAGCAGCTTGTGGGCTAGCGGCGTGCAGTTCTTC.

The rearrangement joins TRBV27 to TRBJ2-1; D is undetermined. The germline CDR1 and CDR2 sequences are MNHEY and SMNVEV (reference sequence). V was shortened by 3 bases and J by 9 bases, with 6 bases between the two germline ends. The CDR3 has 11 residues. The CDR3 bases are TGTGCCAGCAGTTTCGGTGGTGAGCAGTTCTTC. Translation gives CASSFGGEQFF.

This chain joins TRBV6-6 and TRBJ1-1; TRBD1 might be the D (6 bases). Germline CDR1 reads MNHNY; CDR2 reads SVGAGI (reference sequence). The CDR3 consists of 15 residues. V lost 7 bases to trimming and J lost 4 bases, with 19 bases between them. CDR3 in amino acids: CASNDIPQGSTEAFF. CDR3 coding DNA: TGTGCCAGCAATGACATACCGCAGGGGAGCACTGAAGCTTTCTTT.

The chain links TRBV6-5 to TRBJ2-7; 10 bases agree with TRBD2. This CDR3 is 15 amino acids long. Germline trimming cut 6 bases from V and 5 bases from J; bases unmatched to any gene: 10. Germline V gives CDR1 MNHEY, CDR2 SVGAGI. CDR3: CASSMLAGENDEQYF. The CDR3 nucleotides are TGTGCCAGCAGCATGCTAGCGGGAGAGAATGACGAGCAGTACTTC.

This clone has more than one count but fewer than ten. The chain uses TRBV7-2 and TRBJ2-5; D is undetermined. From germline, CDR1 is SGHTA and CDR2 FQGNSA. The CDR3 extends over 13 amino acids. Trimming removed 4 bases from V and 5 bases from J, with 11 bases in between. CDR3 nucleotide sequence: TGTGCCAGCAGCTCCAATTGGATGGAGACCCAGTACTTC. This encodes CASSSNWMETQYF.

The rearrangement links TRBV7-2 to TRBJ2-1; D uncertain. Trimming cost V 1 base and J 3 bases, with 13 bases left between them. The germline V gene has CDR1 SGHTA and CDR2 FQGNSA. There are 16 residues in the CDR3. This CDR3 is CASSLVPRVGYNEQFF. CDR3 bases: TGTGCCAGCAGCTTAGTCCCAAGGGTAGGCTACAATGAGCAGTTCTTC.

This clone appeared a few times. This rearrangement joins TRBV11-1 to TRBJ1-1; 9 positions match TRBD1. J was trimmed by 0 bases and V by 5 bases; bases with no gene match: 10. CDR1 and CDR2 from the germline V gene are SGHAT and FQDESV (reference sequence). The CDR3 consists of 17 residues. In DNA form, the CDR3 reads TGTGCCAGCAGCCCAATCCCGGGACAGGGAATGAACACTGAAGCTTTCTTT. As protein: CASSPIPGQGMNTEAFF.

This sequence joins TRBV7-2 and TRBJ1-2, with D possibly being TRBD1 (5 bases). Between the trimmed V and J ends, which lost 0 bases and 4 bases, there was a span of 9 bases. The V gene's germline CDR1 is SGHTA and CDR2 FQGNSA. The CDR3 has 14 residues. The CDR3 coding sequence is TGTGCCAGCAGCTTAGCAGGGGACGCCTATGGCTACACCTTC. Translated, it gives CASSLAGDAYGYTF. Full variable domain (outside the CDR3, taken from reference TRBV7-2 and TRBJ1-2): GAGVSQSPSNKVTEKGKDVELRCDPISGHTALYWYRQSLGQGLEFLIYFQGNSAPDKSGLPSDRFSAERTGGSVSTLTIQRTQQEDSAVYLCASSLAGDAYGYTFGSGTRLTVV.

Remarks on this clone: One end of the junction fails to match germline, which may point to a read error. The chain links TRBV18 to TRBJ2-2, with D perhaps assigned TRBD1 or TRBD2 (5 bases each). The germline gives CDR1 KGHSH, CDR2 LQKENI. This CDR3 region has 17 residues. CDR3 DNA: TGTGCCAGCTCAGGGGGACCGATAAGGACGAATACCGGGGAGCTGTTTTTT. Translation gives CASSGGPIRTNTGELFF.

J is TRBJ2-7 and V is TRBV7-9; D remains ambiguous. The CDR3 runs 12 residues. The V end was cut by 1 base, the J end by 9 bases, with 10 bases between. Germline CDR1 is SEHNR and CDR2 is FQNEAQ (reference sequence). The CDR3 region is CASSLDAFGQYF. CDR3 DNA sequence: TGTGCCAGCAGCTTAGATGCCTTTGGGCAGTACTTC. Full variable domain (rest looked up from reference TRBV7-9 and TRBJ2-7): DTGVSQNPRHKITKRGQNVTFRCDPISEHNRLYWYRQTLGQGPEFLTYFQNEAQLEKSRLLSDRFSAERPKGSFSTLEIQRTEQGDSAMYLCASSLDAFGQYFGPGTRLTVT.

The chain uses TRBV11-2 and TRBJ2-1; no clear D. Germline CDR1 is SGHAT and CDR2 is FQNNGV. The CDR3 consists of 15 residues. The V and J ends lost 3 bases and 6 bases respectively, with 15 bases between them. The CDR3 bases are TGTGCCAGCAGCTTCGAGGAAAGGTTTGGCAATGAGCAGTTCTTC. Its protein is CASSFEERFGNEQFF.

The chain couples TRBV7-8 to TRBJ2-3; D possibly uses TRBD1 or TRBD2 (5 bases each). V lost 7 bases and J lost 2, with 10 bases in between. The CDR3 is made up of 13 amino acids. In germline, CDR1 is SGHVS, CDR2 FQNEAQ. CDR3 bases: TGTGCCAGCACCACGGGGACCACAGATACGCAGTATTTT. This gives the protein CASTTGTTDTQYF.

By sample share, this clone is medium-sized. The gene calls are TRBV2 and TRBJ2-1, with D possibly being TRBD1 or TRBD2 (7 bases each). The CDR3 has 15 residues. The V end lost 6 bases, the J end lost 7 bases, and 19 bases lay between the germline ends. CDR1 and CDR2 from the germline V gene are SNHLY and FYNNEI. CDR3 in amino acids: CASSPRGGSGNEQFF. The CDR3 bases are TGTGCCAGCAGCCCCAGGGGGGGGTCGGGGAATGAGCAGTTCTTC.

This rearrangement joins TRBV7-2 to TRBJ2-7; tentatively, D is TRBD2 (5 bases). This CDR3 is 18 amino acids long. Germline CDR1 SGHTA, CDR2 FQGNSA. Deletions cut 1 base from V and 2 bases from J, with 21 bases between. CDR3 bases: TGTGCCAGCAGCTTAGTGTCGTCGCGGGCGCTCCGCCCCTACGAGCAGTACTTC. Translating gives CASSLVSSRALRPYEQYF.